A selection of T cell receptor beta chains follows, all from one sample in a study of T cells in Graves' hyperthyroidism and ophthalmopathy. TCRdb reprocessed the multiplex PCR reads via MiXCR and lists one record per CDR3 protein. The table includes a few hundred thousand distinct CDR3 sequences, 46% detected once. Source material: peripheral blood or thyroid tissue (not recorded which). Source of these receptors: a young woman with Graves' hyperthyroidism. Each CDR3 is given with its conserved first and last residue. D genes are given only for firm matches. Clone size is stated in some rows and not others, as once, few, many or a class when expanded.

j_gene | d_gene | abundance | v_gene | CDR3nt | CDR3aa
TRBJ2-7 | TRBD1 | NA | TRBV25-1 | TGTGCCAGCACAACCGGGACAGTCTCCGAGCAGTACTTC | CASTTGTVSEQYF
TRBJ2-7 | NA | many | TRBV5-6 | TGTGCCAGCAGCTCCACCGCGGGATCCCCTTTCTACGAGCAGTACTTC | CASSSTAGSPFYEQYF
TRBJ2-5 | NA | NA | TRBV5-8 | TGTGCCAGCAGCTTAGCAGGGGGGAGGGGAGAGACCCAGTACTTC | CASSLAGGRGETQYF
TRBJ2-3 | NA | NA | TRBV9 | TGTGCCAGCAGCGTTTCCCTAGAAAAAGGCACAGATACGCAGTATTTT | CASSVSLEKGTDTQYF
TRBJ2-5 | TRBD2 | NA | TRBV20-1 | TGCAGTGCTAGCAGGGAGGGCCAAGAGACCCAGTACTTC | CSASREGQETQYF
TRBJ2-1 | NA | NA | TRBV7-3 | TGTGCCAGCAATGAGCAGTTCTTC | CASNEQFF
TRBJ1-6 | TRBD1 | few | TRBV12-5 | TGTGCTAGTGGTCTCCGGCGGGGGACAGGGAATAATTCACCCCTCCACTTT | CASGLRRGTGNNSPLHF
TRBJ1-4 | NA | NA | TRBV20-1 | TGCAGTGCTACCCCAGAAAAACTGTTTTTT | CSATPEKLFF
TRBJ1-4 | NA | NA | TRBV5-5 | TGTGCCAGCAGCTTGTGGGGCGTTAATGAAAAACTGTTTTTT | CASSLWGVNEKLFF
TRBJ2-5 | TRBD2 | NA | TRBV19 | TGTGCCAGTGAGGCGGGAGGGCCGGAGACCCAGTACTTC | CASEAGGPETQYF
TRBJ1-2 | TRBD1 | many | TRBV5-1 | TGCGCCAGCAGCACCGGGACAGGGCTCGGCTACACCTTC | CASSTGTGLGYTF
TRBJ2-3 | TRBD2 | NA | TRBV5-8 | TGTGCCAGCAGCCTGTCTAGCGGGAGAGATACGCAGTATTTT | CASSLSSGRDTQYF
TRBJ2-7 | TRBD2 | many | TRBV6-5 | TGTGCCAGCAGTCCTCGGTTCGGGAGGACCTACGAGCAGTACTTC | CASSPRFGRTYEQYF
TRBJ2-5 | TRBD2 | many | TRBV4-1 | TGCGCCAGCAGCCAAGTTTGGACTAGCGGGTGGAAAGAGACCCAGTACTTC | CASSQVWTSGWKETQYF
TRBJ2-1 | NA | NA | TRBV19 | TGTGCCAGTAGTCCGGTTTCCACTGCGTCCGATGAGCAGTTCTTC | CASSPVSTASDEQFF